This entry concerns a single TCR beta chain. The antigen it binds to is not known. No qualities accompany the bases; no much larger clone lies one base away. The CDR1 and CDR2 encoded by the germline V gene are SGHTA and FQGNSA. Trimming takes 5 bases from V and 0 bases from J, and the germline ends sit 11 bases apart. The CDR3 sequence holds 15 residues, the cysteine and phenylalanine included. Left in the record is the CDR3 DNA by itself, 45 bases read in frame from the first base. The library was built by means of UMI-ligation and nested PCR. To cover both TRBC1 and TRBC2, the beta constant-region primer consisted of an equimolar mix of two oligonucleotides. The ligated cDNA went through four rounds of PCR with nested alpha and beta constant-region primers together with the SP2 primer. A single-stranded oligonucleotide bearing the SP2 primer plus a 12-nucleotide UMI was ligated onto the 3' end of the cDNA by T4 RNA ligase 1. Incubation of the ligation reaction was carried out at 16 degrees C for 20-24 hours. PCR2 was usually performed as a SYBR Green qPCR and halted at a preset threshold so that over-amplification would not occur. Every purification after the first one was done using Agencourt AMPure XP magnetic beads. Library amounts were measured by Qubit and library quality was assessed on a TapeStation, where the main peak was expected at around 650 bp. The pooled libraries were sequenced on an Illumina MiSeq using v2 2x251 paired-end kits, which usually yielded roughly 0.85-2.2 million reads per sample. Libraries were pooled at 4 nM per sample, and roughly 4.5-8% PhiX was added to improve cluster recognition. As for the authors' bioinformatics: V and J genes were assigned to Demultiplexor-processed FASTQ reads by Decombinator through tag matching, with a single base-pair mismatch being allowed. Collapsinator relied on UMIs to fix sequencing errors as well as frequency errors caused by PCR heterogeneity. CDR3Translator translated TCRs and extracted CDR3s from the conserved cysteine to the FGXG phenylalanine, flagging non-productive sequences. Repertoires were subsampled to equal numbers of UMI-defined TCRs before Gini, Shannon entropy and inverse Simpson indices were calculated. Clonotype abundance distributions were fitted to a power law by maximum likelihood within the linear range. When run on a single naive CD8 sample, MIGEC and the pipeline yielded similar UMI counts, similar unique TCR numbers and similar clonal distributions. In one analysis, naive TCRs also found in any memory subset of the same donor were removed from the naive repertoire. Repertoires were searched for around 7,300 CMV-associated CDR3 sequences compiled from VDJdb and a published dataset. The public reads were reanalyzed by TCRdb: fastp trimming at Q25, MiXCR alignment, in-frame beta chains only. CDR3 protein duplicates are merged, each entry listing the most common genes and DNA. Clone size and V and J calls follow TCRdb, not the original study. The sample table shows around 140,000 distinct CDR3 sequences, and roughly 22% are seen once. The ten most abundant clones make up 0.11% of the sample.

From the second PCR step on, the TCR alpha and beta chain libraries were amplified in separate reactions. The CMV status of each donor was determined by measuring IFNgamma production from CD4+ T cells after fresh PBMCs had been stimulated overnight with CMV viral lysate. Using Miltenyi beads, CD4 T cells were first positively selected, and CD8 T cells were then positively selected from the CD4-negative fraction. Cells were stained for CD3, CD4, CD8, CD45RA, CD27 and a live/dead dye and were sorted on a BD Aria II into four subsets based on CD45RA and CD27. Blood was obtained from a few healthy volunteers, and the blood from each volunteer was fractionated into CD4 and CD8 T cells and subsequently into four differentiation subsets. About 120 ml of peripheral blood was taken from each donor, and PBMC were separated by density-gradient centrifugation on Ficoll-Paque PLUS. Sorted cells were lysed in RLT buffer, and RNA was extracted with a Qiagen RNeasy kit and stored at -80°C.

The data stem from a study of naive and memory T cell subsets (dated by TCRdb to 2016 to 2017). At the level of the whole study: Sorted naive and memory T cell subsets from peripheral blood were analyzed in the study using a UMI-based, open-source pipeline for TCR alpha and beta sequencing. The results of the functional CMV T cell responses matched the IgG serology results in every case. RNA was DNase-treated and reverse transcribed with TCR constant-region primers, mostly using SuperScript III.

Paper-wide results and their limitations: RNA-based TCR counts may be affected by expression changes linked to T cell activation and differentiation. After error correction, over 95% of naive TCR sequences appeared only once, giving much steeper abundance distributions than memory subsets. Single alpha or beta chain sequences, rather than paired alpha/beta receptors, were used to define clonotypes. TCR abundance followed a power law with an exponent that was different for naive and memory subsets but consistent across the three individuals. Gini index rose and Shannon and inverse Simpson diversity fell from naive through CM, EM and EMRA in both CD4 and CD8 cells. The repertoire findings for the naive and memory subsets could not be validated against a ground truth, as none was available. Naive repertoires, especially CD8, contained a few larger clonotypes, possibly memory cells re-expressing CD45RA.

The sequenced sample consisted of naive CD4+ T cells from blood. Explained via the paper, the cell subset or site label denotes: naive T cells, CD45RA high CD27+. This chain is built from TRBV7-2 and TRBJ1-3, with the D segment identity uncertain. This TCR was recovered from a human donor in good health. The CDR3 has the sequence CASSQTSVSGNTIYF. The DNA sequence is as follows: TGTGCCAGCAGCCAGACGTCCGTCTCTGGAAACACCATATATTTT.